This TCR beta chain originates from a study of blood T cell repertoires in COVID-19. About the study: Samples taken during acute and convalescent COVID-19 were collected in the United States, Italy and Spain. The cDNA or gDNA used as material had been derived from T cells, B-cell-depleted T cells, or PBMCs.

The CDR3 length is 16 residues. Germline V CDR1 and CDR2: MGHRA, YSYEKL. The V end was cut by 1 base, the J end by 5 bases, with 16 bases between. As handled by the study authors: Amplification of reference gene primers provided the estimated nucleated cell counts. Using immunoSEQ multiplex PCR, the repertoire was profiled, and TCRdb retains in-frame clones only, with some absent. V and J calls and clone size follow that table, whereas D and trimming were derived from the DNA. The sample carries more than 75,000 clones, less than 90% recorded once. This clone was observed once. The sequenced sample was peripheral blood. The clonotype originates from a man of 80 years or more with active or convalescent COVID-19. The V gene is TRBV4-1, the J gene TRBJ2-3, with D maybe TRBD1 (5 bases). CDR3 bases: TGCGCCAGCAGCCAAGCCCTTAGTAGGGGCCAAGATACGCAGTATTTT. It specifies CASSQALSRGQDTQYF.